These 20 T cell receptor beta chains came from one sample sequenced in a study of T cells after yellow fever vaccination. TCRdb recomputed calls from the 5' RACE reads with MiXCR, one row per CDR3 protein. Of more than 65,000 distinct CDR3 sequences detected, about 7.7% appear once; the ten largest clones hold roughly 28%. The sequences come from CD8+ T cells sorted from PBMCs, collected 10 days after the first yellow fever vaccination. Receptors originate from a man in his late teens or twenties who received the YFV17D yellow fever vaccine.

The chain uses TRBV24-1 and TRBJ2-5, with D possibly TRBD1 on 6 matching bases. From germline, CDR1 is KGHDR and CDR2 SFDVKD. Trimming cost V 0 bases and J 0 bases, with 10 bases left between them. The CDR3 runs 16 residues. For the CDR3, the DNA is TGTGCCACCAGTGATTTGTCGACAGGTGACCAAGAGACCCAGTACTTC. This translates into CATSDLSTGDQETQYF.

This clonotype has only a few counts. The chain joins TRBV12-5 to TRBJ2-1; no clear D. This CDR3 has 19 amino acids. Germline CDR1 reads LGHNT; CDR2 reads FRNRAP. The ends were cut back, 0 bases at V and 4 bases at J, with 22 bases in the middle. The CDR3 nucleotides read TGTGCTAGTGGTTTGGTTCTTAGGGCTAAAGCGCCTGGGTACAATGAGCAGTTCTTC. Its translation: CASGLVLRAKAPGYNEQFF.

This clonotype was detected many times. Here the CDR3 DNA reads TGTGCCAGCAGTGGGACAGGGGGCACTGAAGCTTTCTTT. Translation: CASSGTGGTEAFF. The rearrangement uses TRBV12-3 or TRBV12-4 and TRBJ1-1; 11 bases are shared with TRBD1. The V segment lost 5 bases and the J segment 4 bases; nucleotides outside the gene matches: 0. This CDR3 has 13 residues.

The V call is TRBV2, the J call TRBJ1-5, with 8 positions matching TRBD1. Germline V gene lookup returns CDR1 SNHLY and CDR2 FYNNEI. Trimming cost V 1 base and J 4 bases; bases outside gene matches: 6. The CDR3 covers 16 residues. The CDR3 loop reads CASSEGQGAGNQPQHF. The CDR3 nucleotides read TGTGCCAGCAGTGAAGGGCAGGGGGCGGGAAATCAGCCCCAGCATTTT.

In DNA, the CDR3 is TGTGCCAGCAGTTTATACGGGTCCTACAATGAGCAGTTCTTC. Translating it yields CASSLYGSYNEQFF. The chain carries TRBV28 and TRBJ2-1; D gene unclear. This CDR3 has 14 residues. Germline V CDR1 and CDR2: MDHEN, SYDVKM. Trimming took 1 base from V and 1 from J, leaving 5 bases between them.

This clonotype showed up many times. The chain carries TRBV5-1 and TRBJ2-2, with 13 bases identical to TRBD2. The germline V gene has CDR1 SGHRS and CDR2 YFSETQ. The CDR3 sequence is 17 residues long. The V segment lost 3 bases and the J segment 4 bases; nucleotides outside the gene matches: 6. The CDR3 reads CASSSGLAGPGTGELFF. DNA for the CDR3: TGCGCCAGCAGCTCGGGACTAGCGGGGCCCGGCACCGGGGAGCTGTTTTTT.

This clonotype showed up many times. This chain uses TRBV12-3 or TRBV12-4 with TRBJ1-3; D remains ambiguous. Trimming removed 4 bases at V and 0 bases at J, with 7 bases between. CDR3 length: 14 residues. This CDR3 is CASSYSSSGNTIYF. Here the CDR3 DNA reads TGTGCCAGCAGTTACTCGAGCTCTGGAAACACCATATATTTT.

This clonotype was seen only a few times. The chain joins TRBV5-8 to TRBJ1-5, with D maybe TRBD1 (5 bases). V shed 0 bases and J shed 7 bases, with 17 bases lying between them. The CDR3 covers 16 residues. Germline V gene sequence: CDR1 SGHTS, CDR2 YDEGEE. The CDR3 nucleotides are TGTGCCAGCAGCTTGGGGATCAGGACATTTGGACAGCCCCAGCATTTT. Its translation is CASSLGIRTFGQPQHF.

This clonotype came up a few times. V and J are TRBV19 and TRBJ2-3; TRBD2 matches at 12 bases. Germline V gene lookup returns CDR1 LNHDA and CDR2 SQIVND (reference sequence). The CDR3 length is 16 residues. J lost 2 bases, V lost 3 bases, and 3 bases had no gene match. The CDR3 DNA reads as TGTGCCAGTAGTATTACTAGCGGGGGGAACACAGATACGCAGTATTTT. It translates to CASSITSGGNTDTQYF.

This clonotype was counted ten times or more. The DNA of the CDR3 is TGTGCCAGCGGCCGGGACAGGGGATATGGGGCCAACGTCCTGACTTTC. This translates into CASGRDRGYGANVLTF. J is TRBJ2-6 and V is TRBV5-6; 10 bases fit TRBD1. Germline trimming cut 7 bases from V and 3 bases from J; bases unmatched to any gene: 7. Germline CDR1 reads SGHDT; CDR2 reads YYEEEE. There are 16 residues in the CDR3.

The chain joins TRBV2 to TRBJ2-7; perhaps TRBD1 as D (6 bases). The CDR3 is made up of 13 amino acids. Trimming pared 10 bases from V and 2 bases from J, leaving 15 bases between. The V gene's germline CDR1 is SNHLY and CDR2 FYNNEI. The CDR3 sequence is CATTGTLTYEQYF. CDR3 DNA sequence: TGTGCCACCACCGGGACACTGACCTACGAGCAGTACTTC.

This clonotype came up many times. The V and J genes are TRBV11-3 and TRBJ2-1, with D maybe TRBD1 (6 bases). The germline CDR1 and CDR2 sequences are SGHNT and YENEEA. The V and J ends lost 5 bases and 0 bases respectively, with 14 bases between them. CDR3 length equals 16 residues. Written as DNA, the CDR3 is TGTGCCAGCAGCGTTGGACAGTCGAGCTCCTACAATGAGCAGTTCTTC. This sequence encodes CASSVGQSSSYNEQFF. Supplemented by reference TRBV11-3 and TRBJ2-1, the full variable domain reads EAGVVQSPRYKIIEKKQPVAFWCNPISGHNTLYWYLQNLGQGPELLIRYENEEAVDDSQLPKDRFSAERLKGVDSTLKIQPAELGDSAVYLCASSVGQSSSYNEQFFGPGTRLTVL.

The table lists this clonotype with many counts. This chain uses TRBV29-1 with TRBJ2-3, with 9 bases matching TRBD1. The V segment lost 4 bases and the J segment 5 bases; nucleotides outside the gene matches: 7. CDR3 length: 14 residues. CDR1 is SQVTM, CDR2 ANQGSEA, per germline. This CDR3 reads CSVVRTGDGDTQYF. For the CDR3, the DNA is TGCAGCGTTGTCCGGACAGGGGATGGAGATACGCAGTATTTT.

This clonotype was seen repeatedly, ten times or more. CDR3 sequence reads: CASSLYFRDYNTGELFF. The DNA for the CDR3 is TGCGCCAGCAGCCTTTATTTCCGGGACTACAACACCGGGGAGCTGTTTTTT. V is TRBV4-1 and J is TRBJ2-2, with 7 bases matching TRBD2. V shed 4 bases, J shed 2 bases, and the junction held 10 bases outside the gene matches. This CDR3 region has 17 residues. Germline loops: CDR1 MGHRA, CDR2 YSYEKL.

In its sample, this clonotype was seen many times. This chain links TRBV6-1 with TRBJ2-3; D perhaps matches TRBD2 (7 bases). CDR3 size: 15 residues. Germline CDR1 is MNHNS and CDR2 is SASEGT. The V end lost 2 bases, the J end lost 4 bases, and 13 bases lay between the germline ends. The CDR3 nucleotides are TGTGCCAGCAGTGAAACGGCCGGGGGGCCAGATACGCAGTATTTT. Translating gives CASSETAGGPDTQYF.

In its sample, this clonotype was seen many times. The chain uses TRBV9 and TRBJ2-3; D is perhaps TRBD2 (5 bases). Germline CDR1 is SGDLS and CDR2 is YYNGEE. V was trimmed by 2 bases and J by 3 bases, leaving 13 bases between them. The CDR3 runs to 15 residues. The CDR3 loop reads CASSVDYPQTDTQYF. In DNA, the CDR3 is TGTGCCAGCAGCGTTGACTATCCGCAGACAGATACGCAGTATTTT.

The table lists this clonotype with a few counts. The V gene is TRBV5-1, the J gene TRBJ2-1; TRBD1 aligns across 9 bases. The CDR3 has 16 amino acids. Trimming took 1 base from V and 8 from J; bases not matched to a gene: 10. Germline V lookup: CDR1 SGHRS, CDR2 YFSETQ. The CDR3 protein is CASSLTPGQGMDEQFF. The CDR3 coding sequence is TGCGCCAGCAGCTTGACCCCCGGACAGGGGATGGATGAGCAGTTCTTC.

This clonotype has ten or more counts. The chain links TRBV29-1 to TRBJ2-1; D is possibly TRBD1 (5 bases). The length of the CDR3 is 19 residues. Trimming cost V 0 bases and J 5 bases, with 26 bases left between them. Looked up from germline, CDR1 is SQVTM and CDR2 is ANQGSEA. CDR3 sequence reads: CSVEDPLIYGQGKDNEQFF. The CDR3 nucleotides read TGCAGCGTTGAAGATCCCCTTATCTACGGGCAGGGCAAGGACAATGAGCAGTTCTTC.

This clonotype has a count of ten or more. CDR3 nucleotides: TGCGCCAGCAGCTTGGAAGTCAGGGGGCTCTACGAGCAGTACTTC. Translated, it gives CASSLEVRGLYEQYF. This chain connects TRBV5-1 to TRBJ2-7; 8 nucleotides agree with TRBD1. J lost 3 bases, V lost 0 bases, and 5 bases had no gene match. Looked up from germline, CDR1 is SGHRS and CDR2 is YFSETQ. The CDR3 runs to 15 residues.

In its sample, this clonotype was seen many times. The chain combines TRBV12-3 or TRBV12-4 with TRBJ2-7, with D perhaps TRBD1 (6 bases). V lost 1 base and J 7 bases, leaving 11 bases between the germline ends. The CDR3 loop spans 13 amino acids. CDR3 protein: CASSLGWDKEQYF. CDR3 in DNA: TGTGCCAGCAGTTTAGGGTGGGACAAGGAGCAGTACTTC.